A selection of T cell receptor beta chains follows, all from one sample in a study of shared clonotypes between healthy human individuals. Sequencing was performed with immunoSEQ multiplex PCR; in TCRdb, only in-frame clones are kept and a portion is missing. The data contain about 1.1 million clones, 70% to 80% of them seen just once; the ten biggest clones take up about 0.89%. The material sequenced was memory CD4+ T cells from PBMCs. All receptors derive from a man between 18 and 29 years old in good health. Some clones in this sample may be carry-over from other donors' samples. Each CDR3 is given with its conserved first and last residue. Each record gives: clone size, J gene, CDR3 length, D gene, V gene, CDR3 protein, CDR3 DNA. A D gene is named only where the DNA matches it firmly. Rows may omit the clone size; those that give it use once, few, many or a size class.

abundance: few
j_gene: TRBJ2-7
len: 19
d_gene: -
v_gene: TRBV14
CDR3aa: CASSQGGPGSIVSTYEQYF
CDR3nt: TGTGCCAGCAGCCAAGGGGGCCCCGGAAGTATCGTGTCTACCTACGAGCAGTACTTC

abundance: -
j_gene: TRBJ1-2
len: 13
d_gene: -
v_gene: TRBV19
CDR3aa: CASSIRANYGYTF
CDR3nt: TGTGCCAGTAGTATCAGGGCCAACTATGGCTACACCTTC

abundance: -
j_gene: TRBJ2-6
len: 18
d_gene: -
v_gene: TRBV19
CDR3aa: CASSLKGQTVSGANVLTF
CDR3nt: TGTGCCAGTAGCCTCAAGGGGCAGACAGTCTCTGGGGCCAACGTCCTGACTTTC

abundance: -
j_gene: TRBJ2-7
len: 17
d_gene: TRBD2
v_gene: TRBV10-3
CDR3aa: CASTGASGSSLVGEQYF
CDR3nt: TGTGCCTCAACGGGGGCTAGCGGGAGTAGTCTAGTGGGGGAGCAGTACTTC

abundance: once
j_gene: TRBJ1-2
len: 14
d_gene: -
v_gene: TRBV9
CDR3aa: CASSVAGVPDGYTF
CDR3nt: TGTGCCAGCAGCGTAGCGGGGGTTCCGGATGGCTACACCTTC

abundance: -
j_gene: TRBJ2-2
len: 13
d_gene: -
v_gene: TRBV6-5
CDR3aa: CASSYTPDGELFF
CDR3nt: TGTGCCAGCAGTTACACGCCCGACGGGGAGCTGTTTTTT

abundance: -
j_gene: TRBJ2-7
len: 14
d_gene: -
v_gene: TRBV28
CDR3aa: CASSLVGSVYEQYF
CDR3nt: TGTGCCAGCAGTTTAGTCGGGAGTGTCTACGAGCAGTACTTC

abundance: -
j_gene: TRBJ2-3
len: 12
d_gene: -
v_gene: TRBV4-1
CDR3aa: CASSQVQDTQYF
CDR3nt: TGCGCCAGCAGCCAAGTCCAAGATACGCAGTATTTT

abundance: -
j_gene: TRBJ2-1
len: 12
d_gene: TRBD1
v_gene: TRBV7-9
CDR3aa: CAIGQDYNEQFF
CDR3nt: TGTGCCATCGGACAGGACTACAATGAGCAGTTCTTC

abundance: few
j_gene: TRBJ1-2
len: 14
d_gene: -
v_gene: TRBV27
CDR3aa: CASSLNPQTYGYTF
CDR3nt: TGTGCCAGCAGTTTAAATCCCCAGACCTATGGCTACACCTTC

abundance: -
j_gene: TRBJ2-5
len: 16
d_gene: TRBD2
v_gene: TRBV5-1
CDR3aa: CASRTTSGGVEETQYF
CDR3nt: TGCGCCAGCAGAACGACTAGCGGGGGGGTCGAAGAGACCCAGTACTTC

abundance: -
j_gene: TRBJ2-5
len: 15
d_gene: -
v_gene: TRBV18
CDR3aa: CASSRRPGSEETQYF
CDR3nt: TGTGCCAGCTCACGCCGCCCAGGCAGTGAAGAGACCCAGTACTTC

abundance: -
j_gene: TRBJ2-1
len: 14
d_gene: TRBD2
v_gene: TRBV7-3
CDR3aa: CASSLGTSGREQFF
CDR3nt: TGTGCCAGCAGCTTAGGGACTAGCGGGAGGGAGCAGTTCTTC

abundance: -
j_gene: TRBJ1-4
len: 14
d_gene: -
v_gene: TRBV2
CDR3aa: CASSETGLNEKLFF
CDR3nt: TGTGCCAGCAGTGAGACGGGACTTAATGAAAAACTGTTTTTT

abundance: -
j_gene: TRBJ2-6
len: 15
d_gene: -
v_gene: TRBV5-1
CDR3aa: CASSTTLSGTNVLTF
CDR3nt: TGCGCCAGCAGCACGACCTTGTCTGGGACCAACGTCCTGACTTTC

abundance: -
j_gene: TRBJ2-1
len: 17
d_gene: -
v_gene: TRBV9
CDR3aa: CASSVGFTSNSYNEQFF
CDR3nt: TGTGCCAGCAGCGTAGGTTTTACCTCTAACTCCTACAATGAGCAGTTCTTC

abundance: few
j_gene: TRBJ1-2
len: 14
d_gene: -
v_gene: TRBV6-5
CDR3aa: CASSLGTGSYGYTF
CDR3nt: TGTGCCAGCAGCTTAGGGACGGGGTCATATGGCTACACCTTC

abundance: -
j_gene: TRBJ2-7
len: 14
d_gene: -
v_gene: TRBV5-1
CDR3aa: CASSWGGSQYEQYF
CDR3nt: TGCGCCAGCAGCTGGGGGGGCAGCCAGTACGAGCAGTACTTC

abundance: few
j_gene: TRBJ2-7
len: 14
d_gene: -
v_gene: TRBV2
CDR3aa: CASQAAVGSYEQYF
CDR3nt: TGTGCCAGCCAAGCGGCAGTTGGAAGCTACGAGCAGTACTTC

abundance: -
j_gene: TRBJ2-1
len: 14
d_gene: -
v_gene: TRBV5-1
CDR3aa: CASSLDPGVGEQFF
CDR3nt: TGCGCCAGCAGCTTGGATCCGGGGGTCGGGGAGCAGTTCTTC

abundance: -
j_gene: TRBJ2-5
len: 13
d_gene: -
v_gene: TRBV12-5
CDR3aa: CASGLGGQETQYF
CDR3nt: TGTGCTAGTGGCCTCGGGGGCCAAGAGACCCAGTACTTC

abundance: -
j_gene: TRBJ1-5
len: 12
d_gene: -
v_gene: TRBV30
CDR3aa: CAWSAVGQPQHF
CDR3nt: TGTGCCTGGAGTGCAGTGGGTCAGCCCCAGCATTTT

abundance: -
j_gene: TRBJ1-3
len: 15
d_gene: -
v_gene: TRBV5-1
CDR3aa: CASSKIGGPGNTIYF
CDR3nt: TGCGCCAGCAGCAAAATAGGGGGGCCTGGAAACACCATATATTTT

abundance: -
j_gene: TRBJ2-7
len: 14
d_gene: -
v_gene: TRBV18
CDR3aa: CASSPPGLRYEQYF
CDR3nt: TGTGCCAGCTCACCACCGGGTCTGCGCTACGAGCAGTACTTC

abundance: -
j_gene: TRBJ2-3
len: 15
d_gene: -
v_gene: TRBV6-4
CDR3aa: CASSDSPDSTDTQYF
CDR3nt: TGTGCCAGCAGTGACTCGCCCGACAGCACAGATACGCAGTATTTT

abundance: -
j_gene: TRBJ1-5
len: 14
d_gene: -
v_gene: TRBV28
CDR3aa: CASSPNSISRGQHF
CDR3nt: TGTGCCAGCAGTCCGAACTCCATATCCCGGGGCCAGCATTTT

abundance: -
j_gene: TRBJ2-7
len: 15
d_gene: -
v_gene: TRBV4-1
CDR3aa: CASSQGLRGRPAQYF
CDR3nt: TGCGCCAGCAGCCAAGGACTTCGGGGGCGCCCGGCGCAGTACTTC

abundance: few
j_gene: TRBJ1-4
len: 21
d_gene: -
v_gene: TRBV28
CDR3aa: CASSRLRLQGSFIRTNEKLFF
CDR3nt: TGTGCCAGCAGTCGTTTGCGCCTACAGGGTTCATTTATCAGGACCAATGAAAAACTGTTTTTT

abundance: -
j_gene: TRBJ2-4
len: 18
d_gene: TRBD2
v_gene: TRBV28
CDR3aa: CASRDLAGGLLAKNIQYF
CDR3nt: TGTGCCAGCAGGGATCTAGCGGGAGGGCTACTAGCCAAAAACATTCAGTACTTC

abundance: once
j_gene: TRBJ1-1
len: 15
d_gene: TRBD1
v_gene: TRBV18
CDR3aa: CASSPLPGQGTEAFF
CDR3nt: TGTGCCAGCTCACCTTTGCCGGGACAGGGAACTGAAGCTTTCTTT

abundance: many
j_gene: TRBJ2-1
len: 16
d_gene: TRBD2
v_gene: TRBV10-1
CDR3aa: CAILRGAGGLCDEQFF
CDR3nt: TGCGCCATTTTGAGGGGCGCGGGAGGTTTATGTGATGAGCAGTTCTTC

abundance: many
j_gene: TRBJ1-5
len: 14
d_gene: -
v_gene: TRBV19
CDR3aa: CASSFDRFNQPQHF
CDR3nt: TGTGCCAGTAGTTTTGACAGATTCAATCAGCCCCAGCATTTT

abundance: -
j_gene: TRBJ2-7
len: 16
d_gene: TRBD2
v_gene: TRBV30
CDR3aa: CAWKGSGREWTYEQYF
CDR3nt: TGTGCCTGGAAGGGTTCGGGGCGGGAGTGGACCTACGAGCAGTACTTC

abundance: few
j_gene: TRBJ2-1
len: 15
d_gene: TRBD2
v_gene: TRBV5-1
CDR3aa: CASSTVAGGYNEQFF
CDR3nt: TGCGCCAGCAGTACTGTAGCGGGAGGATACAATGAGCAGTTCTTC

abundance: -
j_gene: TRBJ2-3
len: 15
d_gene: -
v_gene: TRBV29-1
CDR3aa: CSVQRQGGGTDTQYF
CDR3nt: TGCAGCGTTCAACGACAGGGAGGGGGCACAGATACGCAGTATTTT

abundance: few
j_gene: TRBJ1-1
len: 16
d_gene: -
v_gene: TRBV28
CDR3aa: CASSSQLGEWDTEAFF
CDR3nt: TGTGCCAGCAGTTCTCAACTCGGGGAGTGGGACACTGAAGCTTTCTTT

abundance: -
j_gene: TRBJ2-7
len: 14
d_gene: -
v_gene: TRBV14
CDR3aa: CASSQDTPAGEQYF
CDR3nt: TGTGCCAGCAGCCAAGATACCCCAGCGGGTGAGCAGTACTTC

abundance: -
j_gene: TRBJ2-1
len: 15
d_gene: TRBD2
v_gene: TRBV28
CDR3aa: CASSATGTSGSVRFF
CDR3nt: TGTGCCAGCAGTGCGACCGGGACTAGCGGGAGCGTCCGGTTCTTC

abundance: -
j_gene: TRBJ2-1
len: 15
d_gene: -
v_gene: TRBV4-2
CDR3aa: CASSPRTRTEGEQFF
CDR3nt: TGTGCCAGCAGCCCACGTACCAGAACGGAAGGTGAGCAGTTCTTC

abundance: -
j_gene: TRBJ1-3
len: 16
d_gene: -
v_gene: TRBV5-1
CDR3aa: CASSFSPGGSGNTIYF
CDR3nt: TGCGCCAGCAGCTTCTCCCCCGGGGGGTCTGGAAACACCATATATTTT

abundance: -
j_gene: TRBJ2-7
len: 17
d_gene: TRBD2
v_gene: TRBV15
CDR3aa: CATSGPKGTSGNYEQYF
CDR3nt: TGTGCCACCAGTGGACCCAAAGGGACTAGCGGGAACTACGAGCAGTACTTC